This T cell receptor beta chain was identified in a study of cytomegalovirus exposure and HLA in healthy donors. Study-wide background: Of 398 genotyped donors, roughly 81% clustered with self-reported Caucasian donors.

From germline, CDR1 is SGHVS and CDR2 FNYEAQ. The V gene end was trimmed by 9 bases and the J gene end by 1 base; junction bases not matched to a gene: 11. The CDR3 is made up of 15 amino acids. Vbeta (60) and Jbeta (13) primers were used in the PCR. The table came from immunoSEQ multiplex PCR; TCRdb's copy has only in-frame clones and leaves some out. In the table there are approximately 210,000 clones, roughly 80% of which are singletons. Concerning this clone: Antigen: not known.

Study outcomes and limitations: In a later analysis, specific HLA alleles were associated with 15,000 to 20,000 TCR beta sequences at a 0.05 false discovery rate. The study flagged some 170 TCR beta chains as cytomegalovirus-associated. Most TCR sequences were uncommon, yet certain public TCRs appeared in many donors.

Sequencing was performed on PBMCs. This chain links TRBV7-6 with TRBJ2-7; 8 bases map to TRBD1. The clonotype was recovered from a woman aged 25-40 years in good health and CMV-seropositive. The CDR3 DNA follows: TGTGCCAGTAGCCCGGACACAGGGGGTTCCTACGAGCAGTACTTC. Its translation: CASSPDTGGSYEQYF. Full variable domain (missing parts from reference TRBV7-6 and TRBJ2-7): GAGVSQSPRYKVTKRGQDVALRCDPISGHVSLYWYRQALGQGPEFLTYFNYEAQQDKSGLPNDRFSAERPEGSISTLTIQRTEQRDSAMYRCASSPDTGGSYEQYFGPGTRLTVT.